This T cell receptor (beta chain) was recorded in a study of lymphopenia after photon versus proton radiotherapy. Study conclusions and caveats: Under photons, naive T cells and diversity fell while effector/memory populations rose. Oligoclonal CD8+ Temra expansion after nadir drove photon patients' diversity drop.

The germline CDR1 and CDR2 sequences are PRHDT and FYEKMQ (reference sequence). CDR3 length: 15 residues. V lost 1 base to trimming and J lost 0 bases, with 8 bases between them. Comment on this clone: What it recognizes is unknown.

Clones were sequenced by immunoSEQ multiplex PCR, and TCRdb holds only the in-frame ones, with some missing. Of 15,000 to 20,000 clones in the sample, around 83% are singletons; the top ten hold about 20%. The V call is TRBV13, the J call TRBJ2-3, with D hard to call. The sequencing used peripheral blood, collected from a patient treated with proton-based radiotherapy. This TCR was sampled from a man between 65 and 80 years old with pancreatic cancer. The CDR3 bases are TGTGCCAGCAGCTTAGTCGGCCCGAGCACAGATACGCAGTATTTT. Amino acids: CASSLVGPSTDTQYF. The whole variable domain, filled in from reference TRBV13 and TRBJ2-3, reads AAGVIQSPRHLIKEKRETATLKCYPIPRHDTVYWYQQGPGQDPQFLISFYEKMQSDKGSIPDRFSAQQFSDYHSELNMSSLELGDSALYFCASSLVGPSTDTQYFGPGTRLTVL.